This T cell receptor (beta chain) emerged from a study of Ad26.COV2.S vaccination and SARS-CoV-2 variants. Produced via immunoSEQ multiplex PCR; TCRdb's table is partial and in-frame only. The table has roughly 420,000 clones, 80% to 90% seen once. Treatment defined: over 15 received Ad26.COV2.S at low or high dose, single or two shots; about five received placebo; per-sample allocation not given. Sampling took place 63 days after the first vaccine or placebo injection. V lost 0 bases and J lost 4, with 7 bases in between. CDR1 is LGHNA, CDR2 YNFKEQ, per germline. The CDR3 runs 14 residues. Study-level findings and limits: It was vaccine recipients, not placebo recipients, who had the higher spike-specific TCR breadth. Reportedly, spike-specific CD8+ and CD4+ T cell responses achieved substantial breadth once vaccination had taken place. Non-spike TCR breadth was similar in vaccine and placebo recipients.

Regarding this clone: The antigen remains unidentified.

The chain is built from TRBV4-2 and TRBJ1-5; D unclear. This receptor was taken from a person between 18 and 65 years old who received the Ad26.COV2.S COVID-19 vaccine or a placebo. The material was peripheral blood, obtained in a trial of Ad26.COV2.S vaccine versus placebo. Here the CDR3 reads CASSQDTRNQPQHF. DNA of the CDR3: TGTGCCAGCAGCCAAGATACAAGGAATCAGCCCCAGCATTTT.